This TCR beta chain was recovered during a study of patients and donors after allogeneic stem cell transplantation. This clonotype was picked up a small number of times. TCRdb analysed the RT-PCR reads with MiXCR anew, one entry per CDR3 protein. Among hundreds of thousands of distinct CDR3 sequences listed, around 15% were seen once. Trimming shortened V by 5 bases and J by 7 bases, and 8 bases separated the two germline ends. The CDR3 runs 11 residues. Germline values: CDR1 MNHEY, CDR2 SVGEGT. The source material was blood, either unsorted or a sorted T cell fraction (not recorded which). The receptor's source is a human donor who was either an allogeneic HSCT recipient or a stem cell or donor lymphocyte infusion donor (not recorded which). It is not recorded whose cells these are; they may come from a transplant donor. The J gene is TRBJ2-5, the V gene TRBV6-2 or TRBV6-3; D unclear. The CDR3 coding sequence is TGTGCCAGCAGTAGTATTGGGACCCAGTACTTC. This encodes CASSSIGTQYF.